Sequencing of this TCR beta chain was carried out in a study of blood T cells in healthy people across ages. All donors came from Russia, were Caucasian and healthy, and spanned ages about 6 to 95. Sample-barcoded 5' priming and a J-beta primer mix drove a second PCR of about 7 to 12 cycles. One entry per CDR3 protein, called by TCRdb with MiXCR from the 5' RACE reads. The data contain about 700,000 distinct CDR3 sequences, 32% of them singletons. Germline CDR1 SGHRS, CDR2 YFSETQ. The CDR3 extends over 15 amino acids. The V end lost 0 bases, the J end lost 3 bases, and 12 bases lay between the germline ends.

The sequenced material came from blood. This chain joins TRBV5-1 and TRBJ2-5; perhaps TRBD1 as D (5 bases). The sequence was collected from an elderly woman in good health. This CDR3 is CASSLGQGLKETQYF. The CDR3 nucleotides read TGCGCCAGCAGCTTGGGGCAGGGATTGAAAGAGACCCAGTACTTC. Based on the CDR3 plus reference TRBV5-1 and TRBJ2-5, the full variable domain is KAGVTQTPRYLIKTRGQQVTLSCSPISGHRSVSWYQQTPGQGLQFLFEYFSETQRNKGNFPGRFSGRQFSNSRSEMNVSTLELGDSALYLCASSLGQGLKETQYFGPGTRLLVL.